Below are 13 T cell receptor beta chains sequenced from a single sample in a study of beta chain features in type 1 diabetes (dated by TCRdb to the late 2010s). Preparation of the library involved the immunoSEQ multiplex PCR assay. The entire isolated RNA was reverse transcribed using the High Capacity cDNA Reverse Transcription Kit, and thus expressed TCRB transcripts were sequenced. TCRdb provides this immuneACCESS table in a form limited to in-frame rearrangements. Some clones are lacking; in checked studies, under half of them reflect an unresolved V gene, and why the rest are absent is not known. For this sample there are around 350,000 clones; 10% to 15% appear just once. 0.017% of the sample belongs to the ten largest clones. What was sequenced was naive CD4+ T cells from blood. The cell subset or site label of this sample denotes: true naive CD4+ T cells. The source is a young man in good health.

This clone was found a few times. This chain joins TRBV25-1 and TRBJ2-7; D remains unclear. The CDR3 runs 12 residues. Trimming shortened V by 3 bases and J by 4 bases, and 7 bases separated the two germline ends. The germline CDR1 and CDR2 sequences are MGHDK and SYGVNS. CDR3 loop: CASSDQHYEQYF. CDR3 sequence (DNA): TGTGCCAGCAGTGACCAACATTACGAGCAGTACTTC.

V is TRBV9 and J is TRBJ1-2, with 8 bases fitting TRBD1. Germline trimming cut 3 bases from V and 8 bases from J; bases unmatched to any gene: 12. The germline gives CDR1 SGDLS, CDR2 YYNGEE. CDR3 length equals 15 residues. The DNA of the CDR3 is TGTGCCAGCAGCGGGACAGGGACATTTTTCGAGGGCTACACCTTC. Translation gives CASSGTGTFFEGYTF.

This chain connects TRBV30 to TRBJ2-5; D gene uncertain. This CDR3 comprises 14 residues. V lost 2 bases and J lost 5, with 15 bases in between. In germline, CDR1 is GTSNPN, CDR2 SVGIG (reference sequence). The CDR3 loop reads CAWSPLSRRETQYF. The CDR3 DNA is TGTGCCTGGAGTCCATTATCACGGCGGGAGACCCAGTACTTC.

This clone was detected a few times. DNA of the CDR3: TGTGCCAGCAGCCCACGAGAGGGGGATCCCTACAATGAGCAGTTCTTC. It is translated as CASSPREGDPYNEQFF. V and J are TRBV11-1 and TRBJ2-1; the D gene is possibly TRBD1 (6 bases). The CDR3 is 16 amino acids. Germline CDR1 and CDR2: SGHAT and FQDESV (reference sequence). Trimming pared 5 bases from V and 2 bases from J, leaving 16 bases between.

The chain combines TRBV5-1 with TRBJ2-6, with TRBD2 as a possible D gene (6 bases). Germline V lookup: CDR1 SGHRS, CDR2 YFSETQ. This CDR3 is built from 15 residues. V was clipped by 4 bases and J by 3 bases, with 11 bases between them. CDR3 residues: CASSPAGIGANVLTF. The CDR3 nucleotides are TGCGCCAGCAGCCCGGCGGGGATTGGGGCCAACGTCCTGACTTTC. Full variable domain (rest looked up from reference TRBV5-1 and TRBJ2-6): KAGVTQTPRYLIKTRGQQVTLSCSPISGHRSVSWYQQTPGQGLQFLFEYFSETQRNKGNFPGRFSGRQFSNSRSEMNVSTLELGDSALYLCASSPAGIGANVLTFGAGSRLTVL.

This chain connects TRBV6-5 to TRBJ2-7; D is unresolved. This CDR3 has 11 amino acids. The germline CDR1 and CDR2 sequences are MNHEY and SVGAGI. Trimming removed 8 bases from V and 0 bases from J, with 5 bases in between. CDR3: CASLGSYEQYF. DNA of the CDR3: TGTGCCAGCCTCGGCTCCTACGAGCAGTACTTC.

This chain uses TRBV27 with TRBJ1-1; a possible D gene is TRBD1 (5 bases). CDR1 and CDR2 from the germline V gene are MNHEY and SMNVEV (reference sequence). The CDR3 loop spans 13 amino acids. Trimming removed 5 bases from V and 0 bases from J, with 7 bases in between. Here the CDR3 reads CASSIQVNTEAFF. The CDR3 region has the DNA TGTGCCAGCAGTATACAGGTGAACACTGAAGCTTTCTTT.

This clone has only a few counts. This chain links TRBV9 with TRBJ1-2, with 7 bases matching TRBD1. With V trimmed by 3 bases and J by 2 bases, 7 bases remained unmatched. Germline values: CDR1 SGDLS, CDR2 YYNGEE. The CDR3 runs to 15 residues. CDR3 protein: CASSAQQGRNYGYTF. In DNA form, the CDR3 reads TGTGCCAGCAGCGCCCAACAGGGGCGAAACTATGGCTACACCTTC. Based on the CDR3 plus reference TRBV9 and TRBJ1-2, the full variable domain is DSGVTQTPKHLITATGQRVTLRCSPRSGDLSVYWYQQSLDQGLQFLIQYYNGEERAKGNILERFSAQQFPDLHSELNLSSLELGDSALYFCASSAQQGRNYGYTFGSGTRLTVV.

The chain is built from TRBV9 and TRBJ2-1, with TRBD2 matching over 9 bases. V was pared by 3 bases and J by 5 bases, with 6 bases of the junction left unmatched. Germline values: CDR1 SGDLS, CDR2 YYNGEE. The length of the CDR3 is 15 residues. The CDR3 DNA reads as TGTGCCAGCAGCGAGCGAAGCGGGAGGAACAATGAGCAGTTCTTC. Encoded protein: CASSERSGRNNEQFF. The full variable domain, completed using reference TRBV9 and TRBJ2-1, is DSGVTQTPKHLITATGQRVTLRCSPRSGDLSVYWYQQSLDQGLQFLIQYYNGEERAKGNILERFSAQQFPDLHSELNLSSLELGDSALYFCASSERSGRNNEQFFGPGTRLTVL.

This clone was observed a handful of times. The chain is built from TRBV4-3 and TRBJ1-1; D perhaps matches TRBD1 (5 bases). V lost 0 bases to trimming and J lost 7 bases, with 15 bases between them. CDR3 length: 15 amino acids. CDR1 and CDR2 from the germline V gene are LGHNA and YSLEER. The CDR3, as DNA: TGCGCCAGCAGCCAAGAAGGACATATTACAGGTGAAGCTTTCTTT. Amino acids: CASSQEGHITGEAFF.

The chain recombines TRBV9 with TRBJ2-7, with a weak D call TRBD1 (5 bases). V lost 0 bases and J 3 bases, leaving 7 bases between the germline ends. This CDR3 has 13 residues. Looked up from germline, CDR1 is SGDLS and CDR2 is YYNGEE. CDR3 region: CASSVGGHYEQYF. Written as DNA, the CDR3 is TGTGCCAGCAGCGTAGGGGGCCACTACGAGCAGTACTTC.

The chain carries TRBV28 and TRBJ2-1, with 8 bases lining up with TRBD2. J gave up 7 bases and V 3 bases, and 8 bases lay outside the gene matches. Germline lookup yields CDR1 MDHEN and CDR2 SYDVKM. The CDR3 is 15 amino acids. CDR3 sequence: CASSLMAGGRNEQFF. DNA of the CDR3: TGTGCCAGCAGTTTGATGGCGGGAGGAAGGAATGAGCAGTTCTTC.

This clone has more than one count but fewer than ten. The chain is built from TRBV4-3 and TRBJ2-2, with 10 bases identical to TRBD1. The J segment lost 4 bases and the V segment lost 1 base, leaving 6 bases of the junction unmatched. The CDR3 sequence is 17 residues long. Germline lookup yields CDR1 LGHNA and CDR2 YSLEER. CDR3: CASSQGTGGRPTGELFF. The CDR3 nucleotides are TGCGCCAGCAGCCAAGGGACAGGGGGTCGCCCCACCGGGGAGCTGTTTTTT.